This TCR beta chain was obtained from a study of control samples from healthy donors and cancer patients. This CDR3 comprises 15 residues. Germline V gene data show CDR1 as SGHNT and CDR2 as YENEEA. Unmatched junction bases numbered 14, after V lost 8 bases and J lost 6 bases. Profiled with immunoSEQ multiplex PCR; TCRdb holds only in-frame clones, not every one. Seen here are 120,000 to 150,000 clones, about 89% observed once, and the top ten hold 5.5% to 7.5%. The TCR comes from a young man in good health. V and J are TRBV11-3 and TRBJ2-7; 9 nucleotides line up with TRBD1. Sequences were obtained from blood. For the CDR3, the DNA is TGTGCCAGCGCTGGACAGGGGCCATTTTTAGGCGAGCAGTACTTC. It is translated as CASAGQGPFLGEQYF.